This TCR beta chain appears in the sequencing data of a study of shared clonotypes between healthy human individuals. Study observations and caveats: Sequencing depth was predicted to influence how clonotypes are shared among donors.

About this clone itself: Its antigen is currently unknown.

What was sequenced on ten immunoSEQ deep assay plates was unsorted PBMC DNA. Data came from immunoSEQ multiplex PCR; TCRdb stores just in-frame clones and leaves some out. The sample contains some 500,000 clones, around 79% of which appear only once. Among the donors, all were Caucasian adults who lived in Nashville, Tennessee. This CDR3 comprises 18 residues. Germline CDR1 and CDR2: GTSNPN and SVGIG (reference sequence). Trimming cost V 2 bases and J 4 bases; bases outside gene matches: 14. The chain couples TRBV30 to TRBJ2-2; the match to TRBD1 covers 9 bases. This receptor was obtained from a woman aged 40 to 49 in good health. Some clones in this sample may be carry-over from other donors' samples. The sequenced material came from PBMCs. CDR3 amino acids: CAWSRRTGGAGVTGELFF. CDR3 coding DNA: TGTGCCTGGAGTCGACGTACAGGGGGCGCTGGGGTCACCGGGGAGCTGTTTTTT.